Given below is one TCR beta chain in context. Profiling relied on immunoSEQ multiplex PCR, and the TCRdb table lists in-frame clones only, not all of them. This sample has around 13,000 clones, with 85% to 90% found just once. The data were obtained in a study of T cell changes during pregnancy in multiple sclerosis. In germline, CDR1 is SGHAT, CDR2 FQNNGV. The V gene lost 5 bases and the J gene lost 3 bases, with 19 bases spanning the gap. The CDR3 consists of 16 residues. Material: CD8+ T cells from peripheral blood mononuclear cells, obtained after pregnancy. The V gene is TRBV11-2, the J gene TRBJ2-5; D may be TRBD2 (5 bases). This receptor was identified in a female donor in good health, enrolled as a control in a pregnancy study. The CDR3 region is CASSGSSRRPEETQYF. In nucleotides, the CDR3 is TGTGCCAGCAGCGGATCTAGCCGGCGGCCCGAAGAGACCCAGTACTTC.